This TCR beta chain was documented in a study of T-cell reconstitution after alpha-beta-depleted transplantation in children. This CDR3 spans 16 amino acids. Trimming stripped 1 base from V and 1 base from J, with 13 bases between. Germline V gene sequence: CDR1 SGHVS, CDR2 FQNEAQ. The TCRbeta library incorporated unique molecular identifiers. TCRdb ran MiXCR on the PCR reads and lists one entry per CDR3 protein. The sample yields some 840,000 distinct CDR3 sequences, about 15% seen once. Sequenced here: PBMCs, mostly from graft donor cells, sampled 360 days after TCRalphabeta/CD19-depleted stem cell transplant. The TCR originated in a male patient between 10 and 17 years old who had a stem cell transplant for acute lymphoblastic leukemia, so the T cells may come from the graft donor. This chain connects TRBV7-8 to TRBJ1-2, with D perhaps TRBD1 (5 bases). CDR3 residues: CASSLGGRTVNYGYTF. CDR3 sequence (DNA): TGTGCCAGCAGCTTAGGGGGCCGGACGGTTAACTATGGCTACACCTTC.